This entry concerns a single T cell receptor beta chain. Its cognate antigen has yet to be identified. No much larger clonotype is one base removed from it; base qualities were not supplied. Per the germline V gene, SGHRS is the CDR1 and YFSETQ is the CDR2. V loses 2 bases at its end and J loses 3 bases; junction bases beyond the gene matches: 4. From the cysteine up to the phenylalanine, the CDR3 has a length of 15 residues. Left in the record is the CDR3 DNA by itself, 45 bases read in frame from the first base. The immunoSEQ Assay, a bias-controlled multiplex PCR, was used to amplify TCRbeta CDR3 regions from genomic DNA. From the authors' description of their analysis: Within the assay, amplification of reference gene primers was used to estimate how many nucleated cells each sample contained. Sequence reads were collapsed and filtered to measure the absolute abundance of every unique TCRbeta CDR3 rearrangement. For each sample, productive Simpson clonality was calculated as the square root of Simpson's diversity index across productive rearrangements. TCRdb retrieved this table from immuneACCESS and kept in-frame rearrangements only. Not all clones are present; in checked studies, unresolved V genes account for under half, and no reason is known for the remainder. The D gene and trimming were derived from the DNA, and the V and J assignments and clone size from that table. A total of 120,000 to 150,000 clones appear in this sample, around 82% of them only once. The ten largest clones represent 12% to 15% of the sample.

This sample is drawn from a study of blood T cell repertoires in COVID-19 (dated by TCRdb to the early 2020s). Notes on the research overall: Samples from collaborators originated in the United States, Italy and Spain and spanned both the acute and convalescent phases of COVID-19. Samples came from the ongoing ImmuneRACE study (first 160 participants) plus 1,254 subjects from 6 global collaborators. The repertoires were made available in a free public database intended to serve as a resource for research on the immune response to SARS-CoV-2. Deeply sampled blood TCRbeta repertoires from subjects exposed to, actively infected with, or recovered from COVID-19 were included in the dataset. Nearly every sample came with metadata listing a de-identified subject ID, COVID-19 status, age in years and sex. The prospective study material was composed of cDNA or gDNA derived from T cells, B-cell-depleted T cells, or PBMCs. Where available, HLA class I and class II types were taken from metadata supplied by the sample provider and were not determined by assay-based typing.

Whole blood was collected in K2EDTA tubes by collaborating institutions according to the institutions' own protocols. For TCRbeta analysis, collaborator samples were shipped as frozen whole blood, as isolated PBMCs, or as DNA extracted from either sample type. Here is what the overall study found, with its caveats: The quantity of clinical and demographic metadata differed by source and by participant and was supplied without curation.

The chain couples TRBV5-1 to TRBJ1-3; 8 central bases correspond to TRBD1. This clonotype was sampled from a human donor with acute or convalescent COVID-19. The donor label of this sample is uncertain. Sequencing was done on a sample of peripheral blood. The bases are TGCGCCAGCAGCTTCGCACAGGGGGATGGAAACACCATATATTTT. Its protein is CASSFAQGDGNTIYF.